These 6 T cell receptor beta chains originate from one sample sequenced in a study of T cell changes during pregnancy in multiple sclerosis. The data were produced by immunoSEQ multiplex PCR, yet TCRdb's version contains in-frame clones alone and is incomplete. The profile shows over 30,000 clones, 88% of them singletons. The sample was CD4+ T cells from peripheral blood mononuclear cells, taken before pregnancy. Receptors were obtained from a female donor with multiple sclerosis, enrolled in a pregnancy study.

V is TRBV25-1 and J is TRBJ1-6, with D possibly being TRBD1 (5 bases). The CDR3 loop spans 16 amino acids. Germline CDR1 MGHDK, CDR2 SYGVNS. V was trimmed by 3 bases and J by 3 bases, leaving 12 bases between them. The CDR3 bases are TGTGCCAGCAGTGATGGGGGGATCAGCTATAATTCACCCCTCCACTTT. Translation: CASSDGGISYNSPLHF.

The chain links TRBV2 to TRBJ1-4; TRBD1 agrees at 8 bases. Germline V gene data show CDR1 as SNHLY and CDR2 as FYNNEI. The CDR3 runs to 15 residues. The junction had 10 bases not matched to a gene; V was cut back by 9 bases and J by 4 bases. This CDR3 reads CASIGQGSSNEKLFF. CDR3 nucleotides: TGTGCCAGTATCGGACAGGGCTCGAGTAATGAAAAACTGTTTTTT. Full variable domain (remainder filled in from reference TRBV2 and TRBJ1-4): EPEVTQTPSHQVTQMGQEVILRCVPISNHLYFYWYRQILGQKVEFLVSFYNNEISEKSEIFDDQFSVERPDGSNFTLKIRSTKLEDSAMYFCASIGQGSSNEKLFFGSGTQLSVL.

The chain recombines TRBV5-5 with TRBJ1-1, with D perhaps TRBD1 (5 bases). Germline V lookup: CDR1 SGHKS, CDR2 YYEKEE (reference sequence). The CDR3 covers 13 residues. Trimming took off 1 base at V and 8 bases at J, with 12 bases between the two ends. The CDR3, as DNA: TGTGCCAGCAGCTTGAGGGGTCTAGGGGAAGCTTTCTTT. Protein product: CASSLRGLGEAFF.

The V and J genes are TRBV5-1 and TRBJ2-3, with 8 nucleotides matching TRBD2. The CDR3 runs 15 residues. J was trimmed by 0 bases and V by 2 bases; bases with no gene match: 2. Looked up from germline, CDR1 is SGHRS and CDR2 is YFSETQ. CDR3 sequence (DNA): TGCGCCAGCAGCTTCCCGGGAGGGAGCACAGATACGCAGTATTTT. Residues: CASSFPGGSTDTQYF.

The J gene is TRBJ2-3, the V gene TRBV27; 10 nucleotides match TRBD1. The CDR3 has 15 residues. J gave up 7 bases and V 5 bases, and 9 bases lay outside the gene matches. Germline V gene sequence: CDR1 MNHEY, CDR2 SMNVEV (reference sequence). CDR3 residues: CASSPRQGAENTQYF. In DNA, the CDR3 is TGTGCCAGCAGTCCACGACAGGGGGCGGAAAATACGCAGTATTTT.

The CDR3 coding sequence is TGTGCCTGCCCCACAGGGGGTAGAGGAGACGGCTACACCTTC. It specifies CACPTGGRGDGYTF. The chain links TRBV30 to TRBJ1-2; 8 bases fit TRBD1. V trimming: 6 bases; J trimming: 8 bases; junction bases outside the gene matches: 14. The V gene's germline CDR1 is GTSNPN and CDR2 SVGIG (reference sequence). The CDR3 has 14 residues.